These 26 T cell receptor beta chains were all obtained from the same sample, sequenced in a study of blood T cell repertoires in COVID-19. Sequencing was performed with immunoSEQ multiplex PCR; in TCRdb, only in-frame clones are kept and a portion is missing. The sample consists of hundreds of thousands of clones, around 84% of them appearing once. The sample comprised PBMCs or T cells enriched from blood (not recorded which). All receptors come from a woman in her thirties or forties who had recovered from COVID-19.

This chain joins TRBV21-1 and TRBJ1-2; the table's D call TRBD1 went unverified against the DNA. TRBV21-1 is flagged as a pseudogene. CDR3 length equals 15 residues. The CDR3 region is CASSKPRGCNYGYTF. For the CDR3, the DNA is TGTGCCAGCAGCAAACCCAGGGGGTGTAACTATGGCTACACCTTC.

The J gene is TRBJ1-5, the V gene TRBV28, with D perhaps TRBD1 (5 bases). Germline V lookup: CDR1 MDHEN, CDR2 SYDVKM. This CDR3 is 13 amino acids long. Trimming took off 5 bases at V and 4 bases at J, with 9 bases between the two ends. The CDR3 coding sequence is TGTGCCAGCAGTCGGGGGGGTAATCAGCCCCAGCATTTT. Translated, it gives CASSRGGNQPQHF.

The gene calls are TRBV19 and TRBJ1-4; 9 nucleotides align to TRBD1. Germline-derived CDR1 and CDR2 are LNHDA and SQIVND (reference sequence). V shed 6 bases, J shed 0 bases, and the junction held 8 bases outside the gene matches. This CDR3 is 17 amino acids long. In nucleotides, the CDR3 is TGTGCCAGTAGGCGGACAGGGGCCTTTGCAACTAATGAAAAACTGTTTTTT. Its translation is CASRRTGAFATNEKLFF.

The chain uses TRBV6-5 and TRBJ1-1; perhaps TRBD1 as D (6 bases). V lost 6 bases and J 2 bases, leaving 16 bases between the germline ends. Germline V gives CDR1 MNHEY, CDR2 SVGAGI. This CDR3 has 15 residues. The CDR3 spells CASSLDRNFNTEAFF. The CDR3 region has the DNA TGTGCCAGCAGCCTTGACAGGAACTTTAACACTGAAGCTTTCTTT.

This chain joins TRBV19 and TRBJ1-2; 10 bases agree with TRBD1. Germline loops: CDR1 LNHDA, CDR2 SQIVND (reference sequence). V dropped 5 bases and J dropped 4; count of bases not matched to a gene: 13. CDR3 length: 17 amino acids. CDR3 loop: CASSPRQGANLFYGYTF. CDR3 in DNA: TGTGCCAGTAGTCCCAGACAGGGGGCGAATCTATTCTATGGCTACACCTTC. Together with reference TRBV19 and TRBJ1-2, the CDR3 gives the full variable domain: DGGITQSPKYLFRKEGQNVTLSCEQNLNHDAMYWYRQDPGQGLRLIYYSQIVNDFQKGDIAEGYSVSREKKESFPLTVTSAQKNPTAFYLCASSPRQGANLFYGYTFGSGTRLTVV.

The chain combines TRBV28 with TRBJ2-7; the match to TRBD2 covers 8 bases. With 7 bases clipped from V and 4 bases from J, the junction kept 9 bases outside the gene matches. This CDR3 is 14 amino acids long. From germline, CDR1 is MDHEN and CDR2 SYDVKM. The CDR3 region is CASNLSGSRYEQYF. The DNA for the CDR3 is TGTGCCAGCAATCTGAGCGGGAGCAGATACGAGCAGTACTTC.

This clone occurred once. V is TRBV7-2 and J is TRBJ2-5; a possible D gene is TRBD1 (6 bases). The V gene lost 0 bases and the J gene lost 2 bases, with 10 bases spanning the gap. Germline assignment: CDR1 SGHTA and CDR2 FQGNSA. This CDR3 has 15 amino acids. The CDR3 sequence: CASSLAQGQQETQYF. The CDR3 nucleotides read TGTGCCAGCAGCTTAGCGCAAGGACAGCAAGAGACCCAGTACTTC.

Concerning this clone itself: This sample also contains other DNA sequences that code for the same CDR3. As DNA, the CDR3 is TGTGCCAGCAGCGTAGGACAGGGTATGAACACTGAAGCTTTCTTT. Amino acids: CASSVGQGMNTEAFF. This chain uses TRBV9 with TRBJ1-1; TRBD1 aligns across 7 bases. After removal of 0 bases from V and 0 bases from J, the junction contained 2 bases not matched to a gene. The CDR3 has 15 amino acids. CDR1 and CDR2 (germline): SGDLS, YYNGEE.

V and J are TRBV18 and TRBJ1-6; 9 positions match TRBD1. Losses at the gene ends were 3 bases for V and 10 bases for J; bases not matched to a gene: 4. CDR3 length: 14 residues. The V gene's germline CDR1 is KGHSH and CDR2 LQKENI. This CDR3 reads CASSPTGGESPLHF. The CDR3 bases are TGTGCCAGCTCACCGACAGGGGGGGAATCACCCCTCCACTTT.

The rearrangement uses TRBV18 and TRBJ2-3; D perhaps matches TRBD2 (5 bases). The CDR3 runs to 14 residues. Looked up from germline, CDR1 is KGHSH and CDR2 is LQKENI. V was clipped by 3 bases and J by 2 bases, with 9 bases between them. The CDR3 region has the DNA TGTGCCAGCTCACCCCCGCTAGCCACAGATACGCAGTATTTT. It is translated as CASSPPLATDTQYF.

The chain links TRBV11-3 to TRBJ2-2, with unresolved D. CDR1 is SGHNT and CDR2 is YENEEA in the germline V gene. The V and J ends lost 8 bases and 5 bases respectively, with 6 bases between them. The CDR3 spans 11 residues. CDR3 in DNA: TGTGCCAGCCGAGAAACCGGGGAGCTGTTTTTT. Protein product: CASRETGELFF.

The genes are TRBV5-4 and TRBJ2-2, with 8 bases aligning to TRBD1. Trimming removed 4 bases from V and 1 base from J; junction bases left unmatched: 6. This CDR3 region has 16 residues. CDR1 and CDR2 (germline): SGHNT, YYREEE (reference sequence). The chain's CDR3 is CASSPPGTGNTGELFF. The CDR3, as DNA: TGTGCCAGCAGCCCTCCCGGGACAGGGAACACCGGGGAGCTGTTTTTT.

This chain uses TRBV5-1 with TRBJ2-1; D remains ambiguous. This CDR3 comprises 17 residues. V was pared by 1 base and J by 0 bases, with 14 bases between. Germline V gene data show CDR1 as SGHRS and CDR2 as YFSETQ. The CDR3 nucleotides read TGCGCCAGCAGCTTGAGTCCCGACTCGAGCTCCTACAATGAGCAGTTCTTC. It codes for CASSLSPDSSSYNEQFF.

J is TRBJ2-2 and V is TRBV24-1, with D possibly matching TRBD2 (6 bases). The germline V and J ends were trimmed by 4 bases and 5 bases, with 10 bases remaining between them. CDR1 KGHDR and CDR2 SFDVKD come from the germline V gene. This CDR3 has 14 residues. CDR3 nucleotide sequence: TGTGCCACCAGTGAGGGGGGTACGACCGGGGAGCTGTTTTTT. This encodes CATSEGGTTGELFF.

The CDR3 spells CASSLSGTGRYEQYF. In nucleotides, the CDR3 is TGTGCCAGCAGTTTATCAGGGACAGGGCGGTACGAGCAGTACTTC. This chain joins TRBV28 and TRBJ2-7, with TRBD1 matching 9 bases. CDR1 and CDR2 from the germline V gene are MDHEN and SYDVKM. The length of the CDR3 is 15 residues. V shed 1 base, J shed 4 bases, and the junction held 5 bases outside the gene matches.

The V call is TRBV6-2 or TRBV6-3, the J call TRBJ2-7; D unclear. Per germline, CDR1 MNHEY and CDR2 SVGEGT. Trimming removed 2 bases from V and 2 bases from J, with 7 bases in between. The CDR3 spans 13 residues. CDR3 region: CASSYVGPYEQYV. CDR3 in DNA: TGTGCCAGCAGTTACGTGGGCCCCTACGAGCAGTACGTC.

The rearrangement uses TRBV2 and TRBJ2-2; no clear D. With 2 bases removed from V and 6 bases from J, the gap between germline ends came to 7 bases. Germline V gene lookup returns CDR1 SNHLY and CDR2 FYNNEI. The CDR3 has 13 amino acids. The CDR3 region is CASSERLAGELFF. Here the CDR3 DNA reads TGTGCCAGCAGTGAAAGGCTAGCCGGGGAGCTGTTTTTT.

This clone was counted only a few times. Written as DNA, the CDR3 is TGTGCCAGCAGCCTAAGAGGGTTTGGGGACACTGAAGCTTTCTTT. This gives the protein CASSLRGFGDTEAFF. V gene TRBV11-2 combines with J gene TRBJ1-1; D gene unclear. The CDR3 is made up of 15 amino acids. Deletions cut 5 bases from V and 3 bases from J, with 16 bases between. In germline, CDR1 is SGHAT, CDR2 FQNNGV.

A single count supports this clone. The chain uses TRBV18 and TRBJ2-6, with D perhaps TRBD1 (5 bases). Germline CDR1 and CDR2: KGHSH and LQKENI. The CDR3 is made up of 15 amino acids. V was cut by 6 bases and J by 2 bases, with 11 bases left in between. The chain's CDR3 is CASSVGVPGANVLTF. CDR3 nucleotides: TGTGCCAGCTCGGTAGGGGTACCTGGGGCCAACGTCCTGACTTTC.

The CDR3, as DNA: TGCGCCAGCAGCTTGGCCGCGGGACAGGGCTACAATGAGCAGTTCTTC. It translates to CASSLAAGQGYNEQFF. The chain carries TRBV5-1 and TRBJ2-1; 9 bases match TRBD1. The CDR3 totals 16 residues. J gave up 3 bases and V 0 bases, and 4 bases lay outside the gene matches. CDR1 and CDR2 from the germline V gene are SGHRS and YFSETQ.

This rearrangement joins TRBV11-1 to TRBJ2-1; 12 nucleotides align to TRBD2. Germline CDR1 SGHAT, CDR2 FQDESV (reference sequence). The CDR3 is 14 residues long. V lost 5 bases to trimming and J lost 7 bases; unmatched junction nucleotides: 3. Written as DNA, the CDR3 is TGTGCCAGCAGCCGCGGACTAGCGGGAAATGAGCAGTTCTTC. Protein product: CASSRGLAGNEQFF.

This clone appeared once. The rearrangement joins TRBV3-1 (or the pseudogene TRBV3-2) to TRBJ2-3; 15 bases agree with TRBD2. Germline V CDR1 and CDR2: LGHDT, YNNKEL (reference sequence). CDR3 length equals 16 residues. Trimming cost V 4 bases and J 5 bases; bases outside gene matches: 4. CDR3 nucleotide sequence: TGTGCCAGCAGCCCGCTGGGACTAGCGGGAGGAGATACGCAGTATTTT. Amino acid sequence: CASSPLGLAGGDTQYF.

V and J are TRBV7-2 and TRBJ2-7; D possibly corresponds to TRBD1 (6 bases). In germline, CDR1 is SGHTA, CDR2 FQGNSA. The V gene lost 5 bases and the J gene lost 2 bases, with 16 bases spanning the gap. The CDR3 is 15 residues long. CDR3 residues: CASSPRDTRAYEQYF. CDR3 nucleotide sequence: TGTGCCAGCAGCCCCCGGGACACGAGGGCCTACGAGCAGTACTTC.

The rearrangement links TRBV9 to TRBJ2-2; D not certain. With 0 bases removed from V and 5 bases from J, the gap between germline ends came to 8 bases. The V gene's germline CDR1 is SGDLS and CDR2 YYNGEE. This CDR3 has 14 residues. The DNA of the CDR3 is TGTGCCAGCAGCGTAGCGCTATCGACCGGGGAGCTGTTTTTT. This sequence encodes CASSVALSTGELFF.

This clone occurred a few times. This chain links TRBV9 with TRBJ1-2, with TRBD1 as a possible D gene (5 bases). Per the germline V gene, CDR1 is SGDLS and CDR2 is YYNGEE. This CDR3 contains 15 residues. V was trimmed by 0 bases and J by 6 bases, leaving 15 bases between them. The CDR3: CASSVDQGVLDGYTF. CDR3 bases: TGTGCCAGCAGCGTAGATCAGGGTGTGTTGGATGGCTACACCTTC.

This chain links TRBV5-4 with TRBJ2-1; 11 bases map to TRBD2. CDR3 length: 16 amino acids. V was pared by 3 bases and J by 5 bases, with 7 bases of the junction left unmatched. Germline CDR1 is SGHNT and CDR2 is YYREEE (reference sequence). CDR3 sequence: CASSSTSGSINNEQFF. CDR3 sequence (DNA): TGTGCCAGCAGCTCCACTAGCGGGAGTATCAACAATGAGCAGTTCTTC.